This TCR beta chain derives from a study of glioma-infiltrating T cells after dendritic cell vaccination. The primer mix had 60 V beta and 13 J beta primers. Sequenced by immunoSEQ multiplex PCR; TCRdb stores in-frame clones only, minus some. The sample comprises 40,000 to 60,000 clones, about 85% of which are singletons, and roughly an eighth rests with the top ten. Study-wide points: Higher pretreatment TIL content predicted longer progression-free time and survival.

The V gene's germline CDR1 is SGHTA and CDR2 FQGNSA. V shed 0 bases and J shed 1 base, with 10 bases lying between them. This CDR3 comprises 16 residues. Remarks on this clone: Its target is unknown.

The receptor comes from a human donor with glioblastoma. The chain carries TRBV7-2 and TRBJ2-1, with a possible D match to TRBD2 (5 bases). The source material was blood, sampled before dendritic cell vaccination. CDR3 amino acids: CASSLAMSGSYNEQFF. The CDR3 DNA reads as TGTGCCAGCAGCTTAGCTATGAGCGGATCCTACAATGAGCAGTTCTTC.